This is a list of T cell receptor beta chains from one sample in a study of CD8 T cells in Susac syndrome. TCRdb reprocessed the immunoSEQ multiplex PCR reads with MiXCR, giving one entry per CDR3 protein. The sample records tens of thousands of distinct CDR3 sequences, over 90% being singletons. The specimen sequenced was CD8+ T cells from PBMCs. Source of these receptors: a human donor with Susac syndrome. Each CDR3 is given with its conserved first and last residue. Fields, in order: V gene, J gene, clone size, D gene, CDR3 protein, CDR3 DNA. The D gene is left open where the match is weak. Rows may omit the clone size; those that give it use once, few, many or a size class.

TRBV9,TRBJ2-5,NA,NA,CASSVEAGDYVSETQYF,TGTGCCAGCAGCGTAGAGGCAGGAGACTACGTCTCAGAGACCCAGTACTTC
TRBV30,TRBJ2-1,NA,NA,CAWSVGVNEQFF,TGTGCCTGGAGTGTAGGAGTCAATGAGCAGTTCTTC
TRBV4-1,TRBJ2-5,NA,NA,CASSQEEGFETQYF,TGCGCCAGCAGCCAAGAAGAAGGATTTGAGACCCAGTACTTC
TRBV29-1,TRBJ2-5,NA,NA,CSVEDLKGAGAQYF,TGCAGCGTTGAAGATCTTAAAGGGGCAGGGGCCCAGTACTTC
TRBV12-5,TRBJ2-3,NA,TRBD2,CASGILAGSTDTQYF,TGTGCTAGTGGTATACTAGCGGGCAGCACAGATACGCAGTATTTT
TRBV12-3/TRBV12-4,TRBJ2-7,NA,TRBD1,CASSSGQGISYEQYF,TGTGCCAGCAGTTCCGGACAGGGCATCTCCTACGAGCAGTACTTC
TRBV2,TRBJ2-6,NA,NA,CASFPGANVLTF,TGTGCCAGCTTCCCCGGGGCCAACGTCCTGACTTTC
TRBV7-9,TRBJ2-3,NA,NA,CASNGGWGSNPTDTQYF,TGTGCCAGCAATGGGGGTTGGGGCTCCAACCCCACAGATACGCAGTATTTT
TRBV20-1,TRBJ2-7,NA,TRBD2,CSAQTSDRYEQYF,TGCAGTGCCCAAACTAGCGACCGCTACGAGCAGTACTTC
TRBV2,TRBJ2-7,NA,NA,CASSLGSTTYEQYF,TGTGCCAGCAGCCTCGGGTCAACTACCTACGAGCAGTACTTC
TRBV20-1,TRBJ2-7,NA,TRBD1,CSARDLDRGSYEQYF,TGCAGTGCTAGAGATCTCGACAGGGGTAGCTACGAGCAGTACTTC
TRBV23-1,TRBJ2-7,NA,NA,CASSQSHTSYEQYF,TGCGCCAGCAGTCAATCGCACACCAGCTACGAGCAGTACTTC
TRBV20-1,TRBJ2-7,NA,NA,CSAREEGNPFYEQYF,TGCAGTGCTAGAGAGGAGGGGAACCCATTCTACGAGCAGTACTTC
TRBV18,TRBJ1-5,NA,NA,CASSRGDQPQHF,TGTGCCAGCTCACGGGGAGATCAGCCCCAGCATTTT
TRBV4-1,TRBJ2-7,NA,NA,CASSQGLISYEQYF,TGCGCCAGCAGCCAAGGACTGATCTCCTACGAGCAGTACTTC
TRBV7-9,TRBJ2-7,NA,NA,CASSHTGTYDYEQYF,TGTGCCAGCAGCCACACCGGGACGTACGACTACGAGCAGTACTTC
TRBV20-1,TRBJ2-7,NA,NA,CSASRGQWGDEQYF,TGCAGTGCTAGCCGGGGACAGTGGGGGGACGAGCAGTACTTC
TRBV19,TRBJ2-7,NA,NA,CASSKGNLEQYF,TGTGCCAGTAGTAAGGGGAACCTGGAGCAGTACTTC
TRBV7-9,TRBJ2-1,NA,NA,CATQDTYNEQFF,TGTGCCACCCAGGACACATACAATGAGCAGTTCTTC
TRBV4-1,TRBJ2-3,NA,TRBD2,CASSPLAGDPTDTQYF,TGCGCCAGCAGCCCACTAGCGGGAGACCCCACAGATACGCAGTATTTT
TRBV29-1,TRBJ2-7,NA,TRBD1,CSVPGQAYEQYF,TGCAGCGTTCCGGGACAGGCCTACGAGCAGTACTTC
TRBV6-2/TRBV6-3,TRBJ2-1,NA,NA,CASIGGPVQFF,TGTGCCAGCATAGGGGGACCTGTGCAGTTCTTC
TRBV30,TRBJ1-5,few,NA,CAWSGGSNQPQHF,TGTGCCTGGAGTGGCGGGTCTAATCAGCCCCAGCATTTT
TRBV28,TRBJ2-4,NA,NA,CASSKDDIQYF,TGTGCCAGCAGTAAAGACGACATTCAGTACTTC
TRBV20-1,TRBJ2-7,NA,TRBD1,CSARDFGTGDSYEQYF,TGCAGTGCTAGAGATTTCGGGACAGGGGACTCCTACGAGCAGTACTTC
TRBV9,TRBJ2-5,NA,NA,CASSVEAQGGQETQYF,TGTGCCAGCAGCGTAGAGGCACAGGGGGGGCAAGAGACCCAGTACTTC
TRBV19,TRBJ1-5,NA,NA,CASSILGRSNQPQHF,TGTGCCAGTAGTATTCTTGGCAGAAGCAATCAGCCCCAGCATTTT
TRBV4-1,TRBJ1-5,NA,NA,CASSFQQGDRHQPQHF,TGCGCCAGCAGCTTCCAGCAGGGAGACCGACATCAGCCCCAGCATTTT
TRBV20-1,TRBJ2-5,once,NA,CSASPYPVSVAETQYF,TGCAGTGCTAGCCCCTACCCCGTTAGCGTGGCAGAGACCCAGTACTTC
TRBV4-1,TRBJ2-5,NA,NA,CASSQVEGYQETQYF,TGCGCCAGCAGCCAGGTTGAGGGATACCAAGAGACCCAGTACTTC
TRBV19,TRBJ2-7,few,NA,CASSLFGEQYF,TGTGCCAGTAGCCTCTTTGGCGAGCAGTACTTC
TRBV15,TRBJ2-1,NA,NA,CATSVIDPYNEQFF,TGTGCCACCAGCGTGATAGACCCCTACAATGAGCAGTTCTTC
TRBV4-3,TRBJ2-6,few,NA,CASSQDVGSGANVLTF,TGCGCCAGCAGCCAAGATGTGGGTTCTGGGGCCAACGTCCTGACTTTC
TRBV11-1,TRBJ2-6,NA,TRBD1,CASSSVGQGASISGANVLTF,TGTGCCAGCAGCTCCGTAGGACAGGGGGCGTCCATCTCTGGGGCCAACGTCCTGACTTTC
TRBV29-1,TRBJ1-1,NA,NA,CSVPGTRSAEAFF,TGCAGCGTACCTGGGACACGTTCTGCTGAAGCTTTCTTT
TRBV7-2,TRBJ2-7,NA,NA,CASSLDSWGGAYEQYF,TGTGCCAGCAGCTTAGACTCATGGGGCGGAGCCTACGAGCAGTACTTC
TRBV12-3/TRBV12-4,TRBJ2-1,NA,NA,CASSFRIWDNEQFF,TGTGCCAGCAGTTTCCGGATTTGGGACAATGAGCAGTTCTTC
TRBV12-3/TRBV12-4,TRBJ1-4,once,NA,CASSFQGITEKLFF,TGTGCCAGCAGTTTTCAGGGGATAACTGAAAAACTGTTTTTT
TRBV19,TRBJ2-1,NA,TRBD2,CASSPPERGKYNEQFF,TGTGCCAGTAGTCCCCCGGAGCGGGGCAAATACAATGAGCAGTTCTTC
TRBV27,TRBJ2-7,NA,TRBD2,CASSPTSGASYEQYF,TGTGCCAGCAGCCCGACTAGCGGGGCTTCCTACGAGCAGTACTTC
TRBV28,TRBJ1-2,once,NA,CASQGTNYGYTF,TGTGCCAGTCAGGGAACTAACTATGGCTACACCTTC
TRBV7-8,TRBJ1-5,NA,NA,CASSLTGNGNQPQHF,TGTGCCAGCAGCTTAACTGGAAATGGCAATCAGCCCCAGCATTTT
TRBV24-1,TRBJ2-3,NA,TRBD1,CATSDPSDRRNTQYF,TGTGCCACCAGTGACCCGTCGGACAGGCGGAATACGCAGTATTTT
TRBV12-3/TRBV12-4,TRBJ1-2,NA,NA,CASSYTPGALGYTF,TGTGCCAGCAGCTATACCCCCGGGGCGCTTGGCTACACCTTC
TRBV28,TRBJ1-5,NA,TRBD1,CASTLPTGNQPQHF,TGTGCCAGCACCTTACCGACAGGGAATCAGCCCCAGCATTTT
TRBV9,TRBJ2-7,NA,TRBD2,CASSSAGVMEEQYF,TGTGCCAGCAGTTCGGCGGGAGTAATGGAAGAGCAGTACTTC
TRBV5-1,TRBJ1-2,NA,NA,CASSLALDGLGDGYTF,TGCGCCAGCAGCTTGGCTTTGGACGGGCTGGGAGATGGCTACACCTTC
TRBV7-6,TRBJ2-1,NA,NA,CASSLGLFDEQFF,TGTGCCAGCAGCTTAGGGCTATTCGATGAGCAGTTCTTC
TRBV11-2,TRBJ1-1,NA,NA,CASSLSMNTEAFF,TGTGCCAGCAGCTTAAGTATGAACACTGAAGCTTTCTTT
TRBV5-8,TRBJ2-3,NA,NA,CASSLGFTSTDTQYF,TGTGCCAGCAGCTTGGGATTCACTAGCACAGATACGCAGTATTTT
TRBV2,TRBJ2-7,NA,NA,CASMWTSSYEQYF,TGTGCCAGCATGTGGACAAGCTCCTACGAGCAGTACTTC
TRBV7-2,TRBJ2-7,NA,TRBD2,CASSLVPGLAVYEQYF,TGTGCCAGCAGCTTAGTACCGGGACTAGCGGTCTACGAGCAGTACTTC
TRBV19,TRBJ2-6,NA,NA,CASSMWDVSGANVLTF,TGTGCCAGTAGTATGTGGGACGTCTCTGGGGCCAACGTCCTGACTTTC
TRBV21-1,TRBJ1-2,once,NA,CASSKVGRGYGYTF,TGTGCCAGCAGCAAAGTGGGGCGGGGCTATGGCTACACCTTC
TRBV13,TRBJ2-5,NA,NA,CASSLVVGDEETQYF,TGTGCCAGCAGCTTAGTCGTCGGAGACGAAGAGACCCAGTACTTC
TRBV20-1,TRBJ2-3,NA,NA,CSAEFSTDTQYF,TGCAGTGCCGAATTCAGCACAGATACGCAGTATTTT
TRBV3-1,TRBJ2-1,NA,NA,CASSQTYPGETDNEQFF,TGTGCCAGCAGCCAGACGTACCCCGGCGAGACTGACAATGAGCAGTTCTTC
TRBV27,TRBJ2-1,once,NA,CASSFSPFNNEQFF,TGTGCCAGCAGTTTTAGTCCCTTTAACAATGAGCAGTTCTTC
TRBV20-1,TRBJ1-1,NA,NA,CSARDMNTEAFF,TGCAGTGCTAGAGACATGAACACTGAAGCTTTCTTT